The 25 T cell receptor beta chains below come from one sample, sequenced in a study of graft-versus-host responses after intestinal transplantation. The repertoire was sequenced with immunoSEQ multiplex PCR; TCRdb's copy has only in-frame clones and lacks some. Among about 120,000 clones listed, just under 95% were seen once. These TCRs' antigens remain unknown. Specimen: unstimulated CD4+ T cells sorted from spleen or lymph node cells, collected before intestinal transplant. The source of these receptors is a human donor who received an intestinal transplant.

The chain carries TRBV4-1 and TRBJ2-7; D might be TRBD2 (6 bases). The CDR3 consists of 16 residues. The germline V gene encodes CDR1 MGHRA and CDR2 YSYEKL. V was shortened by 3 bases and J by 4 bases, with 19 bases between the two germline ends. CDR3 protein: CASSQAEGTSNYEQYF. In nucleotides, the CDR3 is TGCGCCAGCAGCCAGGCGGAGGGGACCTCGAATTACGAGCAGTACTTC.

As regards this clone: Other DNA sequences in this sample translate to the same CDR3. V and J are TRBV2 and TRBJ2-1; D remains ambiguous. Germline loops: CDR1 SNHLY, CDR2 FYNNEI. V was pared by 3 bases and J by 0 bases, with 9 bases between. The CDR3 totals 15 residues. The CDR3 region has the DNA TGTGCCAGCAGTGATGGTCGGAGCTCCTACAATGAGCAGTTCTTC. Protein sequence: CASSDGRSSYNEQFF.

This chain uses TRBV29-1 with TRBJ1-1, with D maybe TRBD1 (6 bases). Trimming cost V 4 bases and J 2 bases, with 14 bases left between them. This CDR3 comprises 14 residues. CDR1 and CDR2 (germline): SQVTM, ANQGSEA. This chain's CDR3 is CSVVPRTANTEAFF. DNA of the CDR3: TGCAGCGTTGTACCCCGGACAGCCAACACTGAAGCTTTCTTT.

V usage is TRBV5-1 and J usage is TRBJ2-5; 13 bases agree with TRBD2. CDR3 size: 16 residues. Germline V lookup: CDR1 SGHRS, CDR2 YFSETQ. With 3 bases clipped from V and 5 bases from J, the junction kept 7 bases outside the gene matches. The CDR3 DNA follows: TGCGCCAGCAGCTGGGGACTAGCGGGAATCAGGGAGACCCAGTACTTC. Encoded protein: CASSWGLAGIRETQYF.

This clone was found a few times. This chain joins TRBV2 and TRBJ2-3; a weak D match, TRBD1 (5 bases). V was pared by 4 bases and J by 1 base, with 6 bases between. The CDR3 totals 13 residues. Germline-derived CDR1 and CDR2 are SNHLY and FYNNEI. As DNA, the CDR3 is TGTGCCAGCAGTGCCAGGGGCACAGATACGCAGTATTTT. Translation gives CASSARGTDTQYF. Variable domain in full (rest from reference TRBV2 and TRBJ2-3): EPEVTQTPSHQVTQMGQEVILRCVPISNHLYFYWYRQILGQKVEFLVSFYNNEISEKSEIFDDQFSVERPDGSNFTLKIRSTKLEDSAMYFCASSARGTDTQYFGPGTRLTVL.

This chain connects TRBV23-1 to TRBJ1-2, with no clear D. TRBV23-1 is given ORF status, its function remaining uncertain. The CDR3 runs 12 residues. V was cut by 6 bases and J by 8 bases, with 13 bases left in between. The CDR3 reads CASSRRWEGYTF. DNA for the CDR3: TGCGCCAGCAGCCGAAGATGGGAAGGCTACACCTTC.

The chain uses TRBV28 and TRBJ1-2; no reliable D call. Germline V gene lookup returns CDR1 MDHEN and CDR2 SYDVKM. The V gene lost 7 bases and the J gene lost 7 bases, with 22 bases spanning the gap. The CDR3 has 15 residues. CDR3 loop: CASIFQGMGLTGYTF. CDR3 in DNA: TGTGCCAGCATCTTTCAAGGAATGGGATTAACTGGCTACACCTTC.

V and J are TRBV7-3 and TRBJ2-3, with a tentative D call TRBD2 (7 bases). The V end was cut by 1 base, the J end by 6 bases, with 29 bases between. The CDR3 runs 20 residues. The V gene's germline CDR1 is SGHTA and CDR2 FQGTGA. The CDR3 nucleotides are TGTGCCAGCAGCTTAAGAAGTCTCGCCAAAGGGAGGGGGGAAGGTGATACGCAGTATTTT. The encoded protein is CASSLRSLAKGRGEGDTQYF.

The V and J genes are TRBV18 and TRBJ2-7; D ambiguous. The germline V gene encodes CDR1 KGHSH and CDR2 LQKENI. The germline V and J ends were trimmed by 6 bases and 4 bases, with 10 bases remaining between them. This CDR3 has 12 amino acids. CDR3 region: CASSAPPYEQYF. CDR3 DNA sequence: TGTGCCAGCTCCGCCCCGCCGTACGAGCAGTACTTC. The variable domain in full, with the rest retrieved from reference TRBV18 and TRBJ2-7, is NAGVMQNPRHLVRRRGQEARLRCSPMKGHSHVYWYRQLPEEGLKFMVYLQKENIIDESGMPKERFSAEFPKEGPSILRIQQVVRGDSAAYFCASSAPPYEQYFGPGTRLTVT.

The chain combines TRBV7-9 with TRBJ1-1, with TRBD1 identical over 10 bases. Germline V gene data show CDR1 as SEHNR and CDR2 as FQNEAQ (reference sequence). The CDR3 is 14 residues long. Trimming took 1 base from V and 6 from J; bases not matched to a gene: 2. The CDR3 DNA is TGTGCCAGCAGCTTAGAGGGGACAGGGGCTGAAGCTTTCTTT. Protein sequence: CASSLEGTGAEAFF.

The genes are TRBV5-1 and TRBJ2-7; no reliable D call. V gave up 0 bases and J gave up 3 bases, with 7 bases separating them. This CDR3 is 13 amino acids long. Germline assignment: CDR1 SGHRS and CDR2 YFSETQ. The CDR3 here is CASSLGGNYEQYF. CDR3 nucleotides: TGCGCCAGCAGCTTGGGCGGCAACTACGAGCAGTACTTC.

The chain couples TRBV11-2 to TRBJ2-7; D is unresolved. Germline assignment: CDR1 SGHAT and CDR2 FQNNGV. The CDR3 is 12 amino acids. Trimming took off 5 bases at V and 4 bases at J, with 9 bases between the two ends. The chain's CDR3 is CASSNRQYEQYF. The CDR3 DNA sequence: TGTGCCAGCAGCAACCGACAATACGAGCAGTACTTC.

The chain uses TRBV2 and TRBJ1-5; D is undetermined. V was shortened by 5 bases and J by 6 bases, with 17 bases between the two germline ends. The germline V gene encodes CDR1 SNHLY and CDR2 FYNNEI. The CDR3 sequence is 15 residues long. The CDR3 is CASSPVGSGIQPQHF. DNA of the CDR3: TGTGCCAGCAGTCCCGTCGGGTCCGGCATTCAGCCCCAGCATTTT.

The rearrangement links TRBV7-2 to TRBJ1-1, with 8 bases matching TRBD1. V dropped 5 bases and J dropped 5; count of bases not matched to a gene: 10. The CDR3 runs 15 residues. Per the germline V gene, CDR1 is SGHTA and CDR2 is FQGNSA. Here the CDR3 DNA reads TGTGCCAGCAGCCTGCTAACAGGGGGTGGAACTGAAGCTTTCTTT. Translated, it gives CASSLLTGGGTEAFF.

The rearrangement uses TRBV9 and TRBJ2-3; 11 nucleotides align to TRBD2. The CDR3 totals 18 residues. In germline, CDR1 is SGDLS, CDR2 YYNGEE. Unmatched junction bases numbered 7, after V lost 1 base and J lost 0 bases. The CDR3: CASSVMLAGGWSTDTQYF. In DNA, the CDR3 is TGTGCCAGCAGCGTAATGCTAGCGGGAGGTTGGAGCACAGATACGCAGTATTTT.

This chain connects TRBV5-1 to TRBJ2-3; TRBD2 matches at 7 bases. The V gene end was trimmed by 7 bases and the J gene end by 4 bases; junction bases not matched to a gene: 9. Germline V gene sequence: CDR1 SGHRS, CDR2 YFSETQ. The CDR3 is 14 residues long. CDR3 nucleotides: TGCGCCAGCGCCCGGACTAGACCCCCAGATACGCAGTATTTT. Protein sequence: CASARTRPPDTQYF. Based on the CDR3 plus reference TRBV5-1 and TRBJ2-3, the full variable domain is KAGVTQTPRYLIKTRGQQVTLSCSPISGHRSVSWYQQTPGQGLQFLFEYFSETQRNKGNFPGRFSGRQFSNSRSEMNVSTLELGDSALYLCASARTRPPDTQYFGPGTRLTVL.

This clone was found once. The chain joins TRBV10-1 to TRBJ1-1, with D tentatively TRBD1 (6 bases). From germline, CDR1 is WNHNN and CDR2 SYGVQD (reference sequence). V lost 8 bases and J lost 4, with 14 bases in between. CDR3 length: 13 amino acids. DNA of the CDR3: TGCGCCAGCCAACAGGGCAGATTCACTGAAGCTTTCTTT. This translates into CASQQGRFTEAFF.

The rearrangement uses TRBV28 and TRBJ2-5; D call uncertain. CDR1 and CDR2 from the germline V gene are MDHEN and SYDVKM. The V gene lost 11 bases and the J gene lost 1 base, with 8 bases spanning the gap. The CDR3 loop spans 11 amino acids. The CDR3: CASAGQETQYF. The CDR3 nucleotides read TGTGCCTCAGCTGGCCAAGAGACCCAGTACTTC.

J is TRBJ2-2 and V is TRBV5-1, with D uncertain. Germline assignment: CDR1 SGHRS and CDR2 YFSETQ. This CDR3 comprises 14 residues. V dropped 0 bases and J dropped 2 bases, with 5 bases sitting between them. This CDR3 is CASSLGLNTGELFF. CDR3 coding DNA: TGCGCCAGCAGCTTGGGGCTCAACACCGGGGAGCTGTTTTTT. Full variable domain (outside the CDR3, taken from reference TRBV5-1 and TRBJ2-2): KAGVTQTPRYLIKTRGQQVTLSCSPISGHRSVSWYQQTPGQGLQFLFEYFSETQRNKGNFPGRFSGRQFSNSRSEMNVSTLELGDSALYLCASSLGLNTGELFFGEGSRLTVL.

In its sample, this clone was seen once. Here the CDR3 reads CASSVAQSGANVLTF. CDR3 nucleotides: TGTGCCAGCAGCGTAGCACAATCTGGGGCCAACGTCCTGACTTTC. The gene calls are TRBV9 and TRBJ2-6; no reliable D call. The V and J ends lost 0 bases and 1 base respectively, with 5 bases between them. This CDR3 spans 15 amino acids. Germline V gene lookup returns CDR1 SGDLS and CDR2 YYNGEE.

The chain uses TRBV29-1 and TRBJ2-7; D perhaps matches TRBD1 (5 bases). CDR3 length: 14 amino acids. Germline-derived CDR1 and CDR2 are SQVTM and ANQGSEA. The V end was cut by 6 bases, the J end by 3 bases, with 18 bases between. Written as DNA, the CDR3 is TGCAGCGTCGTGGGGCAGGGTAAAGACTACGAGCAGTACTTC. Translated, it gives CSVVGQGKDYEQYF.

The CDR3 region has the DNA TGTGCCAGCAGTGAAAACGGGGCTAGCACAGATACGCAGTATTTT. This translates into CASSENGASTDTQYF. The J gene is TRBJ2-3, the V gene TRBV6-4; D assignment may be TRBD1 or TRBD2 (5 bases each). This CDR3 region has 15 residues. V was clipped by 3 bases and J by 0 bases, with 10 bases between them. Germline CDR1 and CDR2: MRHNA and SNTAGT.

The rearrangement uses TRBV2 and TRBJ2-7, with 12 bases identical to TRBD2. J was trimmed by 4 bases and V by 6 bases; bases with no gene match: 16. The CDR3 has 18 amino acids. Germline V gene sequence: CDR1 SNHLY, CDR2 FYNNEI. This chain's CDR3 is CASRLRPLAGGPLYEQYF. CDR3 nucleotide sequence: TGTGCCAGCAGATTACGTCCGCTAGCGGGAGGGCCGTTGTACGAGCAGTACTTC.

Details on this clone: Sequence at one end of the junction differs from germline and may be a read error. V and J are TRBV5-1 and TRBJ1-1; D is unclear. Germline lookup yields CDR1 SGHRS and CDR2 YFSETQ. The CDR3 has 14 amino acids. CDR3 DNA: TGCGCCAGCAGCTTTAATTTCGGCGGTACTGAAGCTTCCTTT. Protein sequence: CASSFNFGGTEASF.

The rearrangement joins TRBV18 to TRBJ1-3, with TRBD1 identical over 8 bases. The germline V gene encodes CDR1 KGHSH and CDR2 LQKENI. The CDR3 extends over 16 amino acids. V lost 2 bases to trimming and J lost 0 bases; unmatched junction nucleotides: 3. The CDR3 here is CASSPGTGRSGNTIYF. CDR3 coding DNA: TGTGCCAGCTCACCAGGGACAGGCCGCTCTGGAAACACCATATATTTT.